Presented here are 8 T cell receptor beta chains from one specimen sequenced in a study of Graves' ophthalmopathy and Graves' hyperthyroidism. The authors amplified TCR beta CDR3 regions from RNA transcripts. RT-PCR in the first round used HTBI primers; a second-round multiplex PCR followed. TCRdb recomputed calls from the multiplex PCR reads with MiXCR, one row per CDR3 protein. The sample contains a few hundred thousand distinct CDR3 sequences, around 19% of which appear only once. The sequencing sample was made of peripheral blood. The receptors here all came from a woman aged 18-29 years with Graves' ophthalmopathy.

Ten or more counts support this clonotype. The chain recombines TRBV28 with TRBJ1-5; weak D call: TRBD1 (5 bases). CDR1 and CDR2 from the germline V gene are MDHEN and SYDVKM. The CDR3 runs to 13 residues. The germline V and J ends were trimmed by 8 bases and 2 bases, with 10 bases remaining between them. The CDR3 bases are TGTGCCAGCGCAGGGAGAGGCAATCAGCCCCAGCATTTT. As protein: CASAGRGNQPQHF.

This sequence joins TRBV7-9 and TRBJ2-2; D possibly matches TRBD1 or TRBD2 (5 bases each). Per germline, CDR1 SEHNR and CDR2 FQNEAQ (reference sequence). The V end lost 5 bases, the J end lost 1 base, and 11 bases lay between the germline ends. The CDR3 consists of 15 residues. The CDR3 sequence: CASSPRDGNTGELFF. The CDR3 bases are TGTGCCAGCAGCCCCCGGGACGGGAACACCGGGGAGCTGTTTTTT.

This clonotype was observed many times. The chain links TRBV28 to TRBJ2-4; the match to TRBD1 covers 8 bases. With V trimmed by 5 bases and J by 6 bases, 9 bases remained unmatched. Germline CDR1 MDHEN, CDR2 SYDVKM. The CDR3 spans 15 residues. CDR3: CASSTRQGLRNIQYF. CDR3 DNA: TGTGCCAGCAGTACACGACAGGGGTTGAGAAACATTCAGTACTTC.

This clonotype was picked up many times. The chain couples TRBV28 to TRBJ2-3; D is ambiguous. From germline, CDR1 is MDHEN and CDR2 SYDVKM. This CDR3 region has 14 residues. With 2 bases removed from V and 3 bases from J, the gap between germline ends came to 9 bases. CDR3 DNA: TGTGCCAGCAGTTTAAGTTATGGGACAGATACGCAGTATTTT. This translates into CASSLSYGTDTQYF.

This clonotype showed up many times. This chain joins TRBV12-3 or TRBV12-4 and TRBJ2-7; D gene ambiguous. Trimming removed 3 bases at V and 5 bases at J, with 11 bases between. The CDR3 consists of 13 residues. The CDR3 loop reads CASSFRAANEQYF. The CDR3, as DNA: TGTGCCAGCAGTTTTAGGGCAGCTAACGAGCAGTACTTC.

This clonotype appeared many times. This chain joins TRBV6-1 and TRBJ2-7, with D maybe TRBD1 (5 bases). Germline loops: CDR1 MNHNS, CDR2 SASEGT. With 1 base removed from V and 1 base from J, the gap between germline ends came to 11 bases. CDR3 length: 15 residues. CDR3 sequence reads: CASSEVQAISYEQYF. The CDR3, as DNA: TGTGCCAGCAGTGAAGTACAGGCGATATCCTACGAGCAGTACTTC.

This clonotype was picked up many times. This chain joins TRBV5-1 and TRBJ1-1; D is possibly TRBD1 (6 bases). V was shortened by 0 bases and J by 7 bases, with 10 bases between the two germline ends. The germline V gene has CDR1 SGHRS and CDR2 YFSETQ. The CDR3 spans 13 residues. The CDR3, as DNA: TGCGCCAGCAGCTTGGAAGGAGGGGGTGAAGCTTTCTTT. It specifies CASSLEGGGEAFF.

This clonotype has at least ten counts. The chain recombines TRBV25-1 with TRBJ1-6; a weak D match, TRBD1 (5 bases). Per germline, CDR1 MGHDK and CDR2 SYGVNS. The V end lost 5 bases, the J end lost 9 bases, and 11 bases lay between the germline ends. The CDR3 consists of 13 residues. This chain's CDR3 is CASSQPGSSPLHF. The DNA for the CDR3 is TGTGCCAGCAGTCAGCCAGGGAGTTCACCCCTCCACTTT.